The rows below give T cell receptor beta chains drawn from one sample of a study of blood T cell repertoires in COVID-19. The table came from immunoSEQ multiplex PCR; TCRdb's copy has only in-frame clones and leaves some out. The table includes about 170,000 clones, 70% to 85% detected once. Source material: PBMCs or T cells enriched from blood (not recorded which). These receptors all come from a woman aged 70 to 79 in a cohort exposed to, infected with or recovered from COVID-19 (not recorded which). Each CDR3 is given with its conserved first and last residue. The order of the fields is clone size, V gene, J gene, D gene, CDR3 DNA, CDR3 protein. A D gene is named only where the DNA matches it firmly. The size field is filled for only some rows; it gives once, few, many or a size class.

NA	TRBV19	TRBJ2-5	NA	TGTGCCAGTAGTATAGGGACACAAGAGACCCAGTACTTC	CASSIGTQETQYF
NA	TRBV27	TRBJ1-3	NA	TGTGCCAGCAGTTTTTCAGCTGGAAACACCATATATTTT	CASSFSAGNTIYF
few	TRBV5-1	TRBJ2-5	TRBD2	TGCGCCAGCAGCGGACGGACTAGCTGGGAGACCCAGTACTTC	CASSGRTSWETQYF
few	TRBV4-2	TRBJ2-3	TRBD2	TGTGCCAGCAGCCCGCTTGCGACTAGCACCGCAGATACGCAGTATTTT	CASSPLATSTADTQYF
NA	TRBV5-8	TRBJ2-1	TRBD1	TGTGCCAGCAGAAAGACAGGGTCGCTCAATGAGCAGTTCTTC	CASRKTGSLNEQFF
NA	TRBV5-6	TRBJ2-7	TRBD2	TGTGCCAGCAGCGAAGGAGCGGCGGGAGACTACGAGCAGTACTTC	CASSEGAAGDYEQYF
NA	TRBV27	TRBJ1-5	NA	TGTGCCAGCAGTTATTCGTCTCTTCAGCCCCAGCATTTT	CASSYSSLQPQHF
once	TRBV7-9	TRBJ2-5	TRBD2	TGTGCCAGCAGCCCGCGGACGCGCGGGGGATTGGGGGAGACCCAGTACTTC	CASSPRTRGGLGETQYF
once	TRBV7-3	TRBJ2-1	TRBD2	TGTGCCAGCAGCCAGACGGGGGGAGTGGATGAGCAGTTCTTC	CASSQTGGVDEQFF
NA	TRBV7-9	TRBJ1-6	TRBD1	TGTGCCAGCAGCCAAGGACAGGGTTGGGGCTCACCCCTCCACTTT	CASSQGQGWGSPLHF
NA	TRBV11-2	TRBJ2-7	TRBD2	TGTGCCAGCAGCCCCGGACTAGCTGCCTCCTACGAGCAGTACTTC	CASSPGLAASYEQYF
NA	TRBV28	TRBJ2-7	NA	TGTGCCAGCAGTTTAATCGGGGTCTACGAGCAGTACTTC	CASSLIGVYEQYF
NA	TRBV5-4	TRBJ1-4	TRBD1	TGTGCCAGCAGCAACCGGGACAGGGTGAATGAAAAACTGTTTTTT	CASSNRDRVNEKLFF
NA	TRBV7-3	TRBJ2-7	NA	TGTGCCAGCAGCTTGAACCAGGGGGGCGAGCAGTACTTC	CASSLNQGGEQYF
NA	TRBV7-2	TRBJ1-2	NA	TGTGCCAGCAGCTTAGACAGGGCCTATGGCTACACCTTC	CASSLDRAYGYTF
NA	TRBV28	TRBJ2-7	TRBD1	TGTGCCAGCAGGACAGGGGGATCCTACGAGCAGTACTTC	CASRTGGSYEQYF
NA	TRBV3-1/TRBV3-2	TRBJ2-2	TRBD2	TGTGCCAGCAGCCAAGCGGGGGGGCAGGGCACCGGGGAGCTGTTTTTT	CASSQAGGQGTGELFF
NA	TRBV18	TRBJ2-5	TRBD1	TGTGCCAGCTCATCGGGACAGCAAGAGACCCAGTACTTC	CASSSGQQETQYF